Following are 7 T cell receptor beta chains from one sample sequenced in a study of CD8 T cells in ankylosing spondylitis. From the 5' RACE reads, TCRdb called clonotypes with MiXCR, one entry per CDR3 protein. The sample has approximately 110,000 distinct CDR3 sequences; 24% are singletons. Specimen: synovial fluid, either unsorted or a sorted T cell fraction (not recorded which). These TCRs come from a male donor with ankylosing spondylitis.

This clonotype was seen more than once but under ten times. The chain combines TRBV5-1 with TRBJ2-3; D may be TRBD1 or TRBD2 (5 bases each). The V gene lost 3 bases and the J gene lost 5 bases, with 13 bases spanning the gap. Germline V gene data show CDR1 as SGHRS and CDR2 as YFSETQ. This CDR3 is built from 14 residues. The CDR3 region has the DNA TGCGCCAGCAGCTACCGACATGGGGGAGATACGCAGTATTTT. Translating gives CASSYRHGGDTQYF.

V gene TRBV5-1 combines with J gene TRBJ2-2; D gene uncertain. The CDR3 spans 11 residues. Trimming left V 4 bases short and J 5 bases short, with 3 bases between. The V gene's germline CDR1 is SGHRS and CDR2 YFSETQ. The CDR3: CASSSTGELFF. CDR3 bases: TGCGCCAGCAGCAGTACCGGGGAGCTGTTTTTT.

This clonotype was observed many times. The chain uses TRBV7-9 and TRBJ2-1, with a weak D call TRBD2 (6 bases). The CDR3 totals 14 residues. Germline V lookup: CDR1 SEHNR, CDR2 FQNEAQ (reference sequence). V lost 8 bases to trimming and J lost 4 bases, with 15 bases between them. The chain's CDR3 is CASGAGSLYNEQFF. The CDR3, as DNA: TGTGCCAGCGGGGCGGGATCCCTTTACAATGAGCAGTTCTTC.

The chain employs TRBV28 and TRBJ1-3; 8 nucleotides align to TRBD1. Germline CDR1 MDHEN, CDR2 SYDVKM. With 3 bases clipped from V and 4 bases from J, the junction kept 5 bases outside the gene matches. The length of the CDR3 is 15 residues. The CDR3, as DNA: TGTGCCAGCAGTTTTTCCAGGGGGCTAGGAAACACCATATATTTT. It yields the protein CASSFSRGLGNTIYF. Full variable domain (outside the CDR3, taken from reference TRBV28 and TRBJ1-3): DVKVTQSSRYLVKRTGEKVFLECVQDMDHENMFWYRQDPGLGLRLIYFSYDVKMKEKGDIPEGYSVSREKKERFSLILESASTNQTSMYLCASSFSRGLGNTIYFGEGSWLTVV.

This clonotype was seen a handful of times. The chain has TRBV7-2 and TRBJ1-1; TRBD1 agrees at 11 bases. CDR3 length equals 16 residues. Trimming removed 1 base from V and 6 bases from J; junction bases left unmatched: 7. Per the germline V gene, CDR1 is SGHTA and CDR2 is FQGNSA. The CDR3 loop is CASSLVASGQGAEAFF. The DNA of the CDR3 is TGTGCCAGCAGCTTAGTCGCCTCGGGACAGGGGGCTGAAGCTTTCTTT. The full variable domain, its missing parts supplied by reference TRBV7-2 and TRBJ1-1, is GAGVSQSPSNKVTEKGKDVELRCDPISGHTALYWYRQSLGQGLEFLIYFQGNSAPDKSGLPSDRFSAERTGGSVSTLTIQRTQQEDSAVYLCASSLVASGQGAEAFFGQGTRLTVV.

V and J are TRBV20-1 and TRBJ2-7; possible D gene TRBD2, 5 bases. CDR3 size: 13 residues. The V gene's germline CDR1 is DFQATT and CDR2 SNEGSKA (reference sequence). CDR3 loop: CRRTREHGYEQYV. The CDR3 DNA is TGCAGGAGAACCCGGGAACACGGATACGAGCAGTACGTC.

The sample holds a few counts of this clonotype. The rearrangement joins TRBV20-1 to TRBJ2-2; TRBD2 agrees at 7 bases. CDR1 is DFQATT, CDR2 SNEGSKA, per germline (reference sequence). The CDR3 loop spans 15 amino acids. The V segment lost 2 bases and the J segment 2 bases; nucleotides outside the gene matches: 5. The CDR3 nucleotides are TGCAGTGCTAGAATGGGGGGGTTAAACACCGGGGAGCTGTTTTTT. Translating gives CSARMGGLNTGELFF.